This T cell receptor beta chain was observed in a study of cytomegalovirus exposure and HLA in healthy donors (TCRdb year 2017). Study-level background: An earlier analysis of some 500 of the donors reported 250 to 350 Gb of sequence data and more than 90 million unique TCR beta sequences from some 180 million T cells. An early release covering 550 to 700 HLA-typed donors comprised approximately 290 gigabases of sequencing data and roughly 86 million unique TCR sequences. Among the roughly 400 genotyped donors, around 81% belonged to the genetic ancestry cluster associated with self-reported Caucasian donors. The aim of the study was to test whether cataloging public T cell receptors could identify signatures of past pathogen exposure. The T cell repertoires of around 730 subjects were profiled by immunosequencing and related to cytomegalovirus serostatus. In addition to the first cohort of 666 subjects, a separate validation cohort of 130 or so different subjects was used. High-throughput TCR immunosequencing, statistical association of individual TCRs with disease status, and machine learning were combined to predict cytomegalovirus infection status. In a later analysis, previously published TCR beta repertoires from about 640 donors were re-analyzed and high-resolution HLA genotyping was added so that TCR occurrence patterns could be studied. In the later analysis, no new phenotypic data were used to find candidate immune exposures; instead, reliance was placed on TCR beta sequences and their occurrence across donors. An earlier analysis of some 500 of the donors applied high-throughput TCR beta sequencing to assess whether each TCR beta V gene segment acted as functional or pseudogenic. Donor age, sex, ethnicity and CMV serostatus were compiled together with the repertoire data. Genome-wide SNP genotypes for about 65% of the roughly 670 donors were used in a later genetic analysis, which treated that subset as a discovery cohort. Every discovery cohort repertoire had been produced on one sequencing platform. HLA typing covered class I and class II loci at four-digit resolution. The number of donors typed differed by locus, with 629-630 for A, B, C, DRB1 and DQB1, roughly 520 for DQA1, about 610 for DPA1, and 450 to 480 for DPB1. Four to six DR-DQ haplotypes were handled as single units for association and clustering, since linkage in the cohort was strong. Among 398 genotyped donors of the cohort, an average of around 240,000 unique TCR beta nucleotide sequences were sequenced per donor, about a sixth of them non-productive.

Notes on this clone: There is no known antigen for this receptor. Qualities for individual bases were not recorded, and no much larger clone is one base off.

The library was generated by the immunoSEQ multiplex PCR assay. For the multiplex PCR, a mixture combining 60 forward primers for TCR Vbeta segments and 13 reverse primers for TCR Jbeta segments was used. The CDR3 region of rearranged TCR beta genes was amplified from genomic DNA by a multiplex PCR assay. The Illumina HiSeq System was used to sequence the amplified TCR beta libraries as 87-base-pair reads. On the authors' methods: A later analysis tallied 80 million to 95 million unique TCR beta chains across the 600 to 700 repertoires, and around 9.9 million of those chains were shared by two or more donors. Raw reads were error-corrected and collapsed into unique sequences with a nearest-neighbor algorithm that merged closely related sequences to remove PCR and sequencing errors. Alignment of CDR3 sequences to IMGT reference sequences was used to assign V, D and J gene segments. Each retained sequence needed at least a six-nucleotide match to both a V gene segment and a J gene segment. Rearrangements were called productive when the CDR3 lacked stop codons and stayed in frame with V and J; all others were non-productive. CDR3 was defined according to IMGT convention as the region running from the second conserved V-encoded cysteine to the conserved J-encoded phenylalanine. Sequences without an unambiguous match to a single V gene segment were excluded from the earlier analysis of a few hundred of the donors. In an earlier analysis of 587 of the donors, a V segment was called functional when productive rearrangements were above 56.7%, and segregating when the standard deviation between donors exceeded 5%. A statistical classification framework was developed to diagnose cytomegalovirus status using the catalog of TCR beta chain sequences. V and J gene assignment, in a later analysis, came from comparing TCR nucleotide sequences with IMGT/GENE-DB human TR gene sequences. A later analysis assigned CDR3 sequences and most-parsimonious VDJ recombination scenarios with the TCRdist pipeline. A later analysis defined each TCR beta chain by its CDR3 amino acid sequence plus V-gene family, and excluded reads lacking a unique V-gene family. As a way to deal with suspected cross-contamination and a sequencing artifact, a later analysis dropped over 550 nucleotide sequences that were highly shared and had low generation probability. A later analysis calculated a clonal expansion index for each public chain from normalized within-repertoire ranks of inferred template counts. A later analysis computed generation probabilities with a VDJ recombination model fitted to out-of-frame rearrangements, and checked the results against IGoR. Hypergeometric tests were used in a later analysis to score TCR-TCR, TCR-HLA and TCR-CMV co-occurrence, with a repertoire-size bias correction applied to the TCR pairs. A later analysis estimated false discovery rates by permuting HLA or CMV assignments 20 times. In a later analysis, co-occurring TCRs were grouped using DBSCAN, and TCRdist sequence similarity was added for clustering within HLA-allele-positive subsets. Repertoires with fewer than 30,000 or more than 120,000 public chains were left out of co-occurrence clustering, as were about 5 repertoires with anomalous nucleotide sharing. The table was pulled from immuneACCESS by TCRdb, which kept in-frame rearrangements only. Such tables lose some clones; where checked, under half of the loss comes from unresolved V genes, and the rest has no known cause. V, J and clone size reflect that table, while D and trimming were determined from the DNA. In this sample the table shows approximately 41,000 clones, around 85% of which occur a single time. Roughly 2.5% of the sample is in the top ten clones.

The cohort comprised several hundred healthy bone marrow donors. Cohort members were all nominally healthy when sampled, although unrecorded immune exposures were likely present. The donor tested CMV seronegative and was one of the 352 seronegative cohort members. A peripheral blood sample was collected from each donor, and TCR beta sequencing was performed on peripheral blood mononuclear cells. Genomic DNA was extracted from the blood cell samples with the Qiagen DNeasy Blood Extraction Kit. Results the study describes overall, beyond this receptor: A later genetic analysis associated a missense DCLRE1C variant with V-gene and J-gene trimming of TCR beta chains, and an independent cohort replicated the association. In a later analysis, the rate of TCR association differed among HLA loci, with DRB1 alleles having the most associated TCRs and HLA-C alleles having the fewest. A total of roughly 160 TCR beta chains were listed by the study as associated with cytomegalovirus. In a later analysis, HLA-associated TCR beta chains showed more clonal expansion and lower generation probabilities than non-associated chains that were equally common. In a later analysis, most CMV-associated TCR beta chains were found to appear HLA-restricted, with HLA associations seemingly driven largely by CMV exposure. Because counts were too low, seventeen rarely observed V segments, including chromosome 9 orphons, were excluded from the earlier analysis of several hundred of the donors. Compared with the roughly 720-donor mean, donors in an Asian-associated ancestry cluster had fewer N-insertions in productive TCRs, according to a later genetic analysis. A further reported finding was that TCR beta sequences accurately predicted the HLA-A and HLA-B alleles for most subjects in the first cohort. A few of the identified cytomegalovirus-associated TCR beta chains were confirmed in vitro to be specific for cytomegalovirus antigens. When HLA alleles, especially DR and DQ, strongly co-occurred, attributing TCR associations to individual alleles was difficult. An earlier analysis of some 590 of the donors showed that most TCR beta V segments appeared in productive rearrangements either about 87% or about 30% of the time, which broadly matched IMGT annotations. In a later analysis, some 17,000 TCR beta sequences were associated with specific HLA alleles at a false discovery rate of 0.05. Most TCR sequences were observed very rarely across donors, whereas some public TCRs were present in many individuals. Cytomegalovirus status was reported to be diagnosed by the classifier with high specificity and sensitivity in both the original and validation cohorts. The only immune exposure information available for the cohort was CMV serostatus. According to a later analysis, parvovirus B19, influenza, CMV and Epstein-Barr virus appeared linked to several top co-occurrence clusters. Linkage disequilibrium might explain the correlated functional status among segregating V segments, but an unknown experimental factor could not be excluded. This cohort had only TCR beta chains sequenced, and the lack of alpha or paired-chain data limited which features could be detected. The authors suggested that the approach could potentially be generalized to other disease states and immunological phenotypes. Presence/absence analyses assumed roughly uniform sequencing depth across donors, an assumption that may not hold. Because some donors lacked HLA typing at each locus, the association tests relied only on the typed subset. A cluster of highly shared sequence variants was judged likely to be a technical artifact of the sequencing pipeline. Some IMGT-functional V segments, including TRBV6-2 and TRBV6-3, could not be told apart with the 87-base-pair reads, so those segments were excluded.

CDR1 and CDR2 were assigned from the germline V gene as SGHTA and FQGNSA. Including cysteine and phenylalanine, the CDR3 has 11 amino acids. Only the CDR3 DNA stays, 33 bases, in frame from base 1. V is reduced by 8 bases and J by 3 bases, leaving a spacing of 5 bases between them. The source is a man aged 50 or older in good health and CMV-seronegative. The sequenced sample consisted of PBMCs. Recombination joined TRBV7-2 with TRBJ1-3, with the D gene too uncertain to name. The nucleotide sequence reads TGTGCCAGCCCGAGTGGAAACACCATATATTTT. Its product reads: CASPSGNTIYF.